These 3 T cell receptor beta chains were all obtained from the same sample, sequenced in a study of CD8 T cells in ankylosing spondylitis. Study results and limitations: A TCR beta motif of 7 or 8 highly homologous variants appeared characteristic of ankylosing spondylitis blood.

No antigen has been assigned to these receptors. TCRdb re-called the 5' RACE reads with MiXCR, one entry per CDR3 protein. Counted here are over 450,000 distinct CDR3 sequences, 9.5% to 15% occurring once; the ten biggest clones make up about 6.5%. Source material: blood, either unsorted or a sorted T cell fraction (not recorded which). The receptors here all came from a male donor with ankylosing spondylitis.

V usage is TRBV6-1 and J usage is TRBJ2-1; 7 bases agree with TRBD1. After removal of 5 bases from V and 4 bases from J, the junction contained 8 bases not matched to a gene. Germline CDR1 is MNHNS and CDR2 is SASEGT. This CDR3 region has 15 residues. CDR3 nucleotide sequence: TGTGCCAGCAGTAAACCCGGGACAGATTACAATGAGCAGTTCTTC. It is translated as CASSKPGTDYNEQFF.

The chain carries TRBV11-3 and TRBJ2-4; D perhaps matches TRBD1 (5 bases). There are 15 residues in the CDR3. Germline CDR1 is SGHNT and CDR2 is YENEEA. Trimming pared 1 base from V and 7 bases from J, leaving 14 bases between. The CDR3 region is CASSLVDSPLNIQYF. CDR3 DNA sequence: TGTGCCAGCAGCTTAGTCGACAGTCCCCTCAACATTCAGTACTTC.

The chain joins TRBV5-1 to TRBJ2-3; D may match TRBD1 or TRBD2 (6 bases each). From germline, CDR1 is SGHRS and CDR2 YFSETQ. The CDR3 length is 16 residues. V was pared by 3 bases and J by 2 bases, with 16 bases between. The CDR3 protein is CASSSLSGANTDTQYF. Written as DNA, the CDR3 is TGCGCCAGCAGCTCACTATCGGGGGCCAACACAGATACGCAGTATTTT.